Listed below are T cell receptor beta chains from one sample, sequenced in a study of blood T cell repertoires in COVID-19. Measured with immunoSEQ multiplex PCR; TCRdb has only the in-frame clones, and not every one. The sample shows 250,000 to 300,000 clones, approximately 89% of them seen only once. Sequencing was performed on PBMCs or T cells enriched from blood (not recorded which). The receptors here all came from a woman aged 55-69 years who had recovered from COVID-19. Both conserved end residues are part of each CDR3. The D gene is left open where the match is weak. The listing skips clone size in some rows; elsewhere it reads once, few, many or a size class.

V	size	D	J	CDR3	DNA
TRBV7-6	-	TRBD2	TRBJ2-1	CASSLVVAGGLNEQFF	TGTGCCAGCAGCTTAGTGGTAGCGGGAGGGTTGAATGAGCAGTTCTTC
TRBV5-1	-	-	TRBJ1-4	CASFQSPGEWEREKLFF	TGCGCCAGCTTTCAGTCTCCAGGGGAGTGGGAGAGAGAAAAACTGTTTTTT
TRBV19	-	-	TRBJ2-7	CASSIAGVSYEQYF	TGTGCCAGTAGTATAGCGGGAGTGTCCTACGAGCAGTACTTC
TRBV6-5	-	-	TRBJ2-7	CASSQPTRFPYEQYF	TGTGCCAGCAGCCAGCCTACTAGATTCCCCTACGAGCAGTACTTC
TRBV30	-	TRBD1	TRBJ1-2	CAWSFSTGGGYTF	TGTGCCTGGAGTTTCTCGACAGGGGGTGGCTACACCTTC
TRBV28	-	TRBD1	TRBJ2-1	CASSPAGTGNNEQFF	TGTGCCAGCAGTCCCGCCGGGACAGGAAACAATGAGCAGTTCTTC
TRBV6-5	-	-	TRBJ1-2	CASSYGRNYGYTF	TGTGCCAGCAGTTACGGCAGGAACTATGGCTACACCTTC
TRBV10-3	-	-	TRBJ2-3	CAIRGEGPDTQYF	TGTGCCATCAGGGGAGAGGGTCCAGATACGCAGTATTTT
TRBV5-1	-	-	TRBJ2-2	CASSSARERNTGELFF	TGCGCCAGCAGCTCCGCCCGGGAGAGGAACACCGGGGAGCTGTTTTTT
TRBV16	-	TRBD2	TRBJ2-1	CASSPLAGVGNEQFF	TGTGCCAGCAGCCCCCTAGCGGGAGTTGGCAATGAGCAGTTCTTC
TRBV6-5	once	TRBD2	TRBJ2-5	CASSAQRGWMETQYF	TGTGCCAGCAGCGCCCAGCGGGGGTGGATGGAGACCCAGTACTTC
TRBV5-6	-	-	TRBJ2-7	CASSFFPGTTYEQYF	TGTGCCAGCAGCTTCTTTCCCGGGACAACCTACGAGCAGTACTTC
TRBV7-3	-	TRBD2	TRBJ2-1	CASSPTSGGTNEQFF	TGTGCCAGCAGCCCGACTAGCGGGGGAACAAATGAGCAGTTCTTC
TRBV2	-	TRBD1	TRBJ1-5	CASSRQGADQPQHF	TGTGCCAGCAGCAGACAGGGGGCAGATCAGCCCCAGCATTTT
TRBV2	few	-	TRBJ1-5	CASRTTGGNQPQHF	TGTGCCAGCAGGACGACAGGCGGGAATCAGCCCCAGCATTTT
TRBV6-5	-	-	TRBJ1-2	CASSYSNPSVNGYTF	TGTGCCAGCAGTTACTCGAACCCTTCAGTGAACGGCTACACCTTC
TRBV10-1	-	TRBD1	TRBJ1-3	CASSEFSLFRQGPGNTIYF	TGCGCCAGCAGTGAGTTCTCTCTATTTCGACAGGGGCCTGGAAACACCATATATTTT
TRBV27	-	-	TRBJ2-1	CASSLVASYNEQFF	TGTGCCAGCAGTTTAGTGGCCTCCTACAATGAGCAGTTCTTC
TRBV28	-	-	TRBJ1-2	CASSPSSIWVYGYTF	TGTGCCAGCAGTCCTAGCTCAATCTGGGTCTATGGCTACACCTTC
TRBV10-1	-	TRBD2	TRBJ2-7	CASSESGSGGAYEQYF	TGCGCCAGCAGTGAGTCGGGGAGCGGGGGGGCGTACGAGCAGTACTTC
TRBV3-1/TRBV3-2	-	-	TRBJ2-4	CASSRRDNKNIQYF	TGTGCCAGCAGTCGCCGGGACAACAAAAACATTCAGTACTTC
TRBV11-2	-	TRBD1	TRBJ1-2	CASSSRQGVFGYTF	TGTGCCAGCAGCTCAAGACAGGGGGTTTTTGGCTACACCTTC
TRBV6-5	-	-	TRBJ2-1	CASKGGQLYNEQFF	TGTGCCTCAAAGGGCGGGCAGCTTTACAATGAGCAGTTCTTC
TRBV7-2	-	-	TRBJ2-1	CASSSQGDEQFF	TGTGCCAGCAGCTCCCAGGGCGATGAGCAGTTCTTC
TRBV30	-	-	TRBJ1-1	CAWSGVEKAFF	TGTGCCTGGAGTGGCGTTGAAAAAGCTTTCTTT
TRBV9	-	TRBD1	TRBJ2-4	CASSYGTDLLNIQYF	TGTGCCAGCAGCTATGGGACAGATCTCTTGAACATTCAGTACTTC
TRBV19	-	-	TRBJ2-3	CASGRQGQRDTQYF	TGTGCCAGTGGTCGCCAGGGCCAACGGGATACGCAGTATTTT
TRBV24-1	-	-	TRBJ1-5	CATSERTSGDQPQHF	TGTGCCACCAGTGAAAGGACCTCGGGAGATCAGCCCCAGCATTTT
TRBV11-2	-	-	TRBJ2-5	CASSPPGPAGQTQYF	TGTGCCAGCAGCCCACCGGGCCCAGCGGGTCAGACCCAGTACTTC
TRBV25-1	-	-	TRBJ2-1	CASSTSTEQFF	TGTGCCAGCAGTACTAGCACTGAGCAGTTCTTC
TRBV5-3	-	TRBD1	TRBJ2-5	CARSRRGLETQYF	TGTGCCAGAAGTCGCAGGGGGTTAGAGACCCAGTACTTC
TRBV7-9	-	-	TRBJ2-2	CASSSIQKNTGELFF	TGTGCCAGCAGCTCCATCCAGAAGAACACCGGGGAGCTGTTTTTT
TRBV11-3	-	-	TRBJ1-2	CASSLVGQSNYGYTF	TGTGCCAGCAGCTTAGTGGGGCAGTCTAACTATGGCTACACCTTC
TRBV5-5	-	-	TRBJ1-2	CASSSGTGANYGYTF	TGTGCCAGCAGCTCCGGGACGGGAGCTAACTATGGCTACACCTTC
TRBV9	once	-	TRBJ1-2	CASSVGGQYYGYTF	TGTGCCAGCAGCGTAGGTGGACAGTACTATGGCTACACCTTC
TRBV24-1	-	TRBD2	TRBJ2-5	CATSDPSGSWETQYF	TGTGCCACCAGTGATCCGAGCGGGAGTTGGGAGACCCAGTACTTC
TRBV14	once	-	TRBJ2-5	CASSQAIRTQETQYF	TGTGCCAGCAGCCAAGCGATCCGAACTCAAGAGACCCAGTACTTC
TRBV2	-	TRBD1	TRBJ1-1	CASSGDRGEAFF	TGTGCCAGCAGCGGGGACAGGGGTGAAGCTTTCTTT
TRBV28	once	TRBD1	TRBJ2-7	CASSSGTGSYEQYF	TGTGCCAGCAGTTCCGGGACAGGTTCCTACGAGCAGTACTTC